This T cell receptor beta chain was sequenced for a study of T cell responses to AZD1222 COVID-19 vaccine. Study-level information: Analyses pooled second doses at about 4 or about 12 weeks.

Assay used: immunoSEQ multiplex PCR; TCRdb lists only in-frame clones, some missing. The sample yields under 85,000 clones, 87% seen once. The study's findings and limits: Clonal diversity was possibly underestimated, and the donors were mostly white British, with more females. The span of vaccine-associated CD4 TCRs extended across spike, with dominance at 160-218 and 743-854. Nearly half of spike-specific TCRs reportedly target unmutated variant regions.

The CDR3 length is 16 residues. V was clipped by 2 bases and J by 2 bases, with 15 bases between them. The germline CDR1 and CDR2 sequences are MNHEY and SMNVEV (reference sequence). Turning to this clone: The target antigen is unknown.

The starting material was peripheral blood, obtained on day 0 of AZD1222 vaccination. The sequence was collected from an adult in good health. V gene TRBV27 combines with J gene TRBJ2-5; possibly TRBD2 for D (6 bases). The CDR3: CASSLVAGRNQETQYF. DNA for the CDR3: TGTGCCAGCAGTTTAGTTGCGGGGCGGAATCAAGAGACCCAGTACTTC.